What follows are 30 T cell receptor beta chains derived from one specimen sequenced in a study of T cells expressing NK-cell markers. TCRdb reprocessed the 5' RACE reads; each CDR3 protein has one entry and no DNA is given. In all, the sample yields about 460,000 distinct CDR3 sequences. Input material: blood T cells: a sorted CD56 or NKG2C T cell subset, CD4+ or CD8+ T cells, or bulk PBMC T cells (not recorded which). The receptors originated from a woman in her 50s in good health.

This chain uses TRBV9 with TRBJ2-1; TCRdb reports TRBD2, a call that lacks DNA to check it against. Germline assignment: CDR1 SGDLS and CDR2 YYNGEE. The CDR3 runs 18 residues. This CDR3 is CASSVGLAGDTHYNEQFF.

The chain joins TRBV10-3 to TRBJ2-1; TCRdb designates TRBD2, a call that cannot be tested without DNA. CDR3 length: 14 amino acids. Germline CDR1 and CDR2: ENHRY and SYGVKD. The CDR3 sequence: CAISESTRVRTQFF.

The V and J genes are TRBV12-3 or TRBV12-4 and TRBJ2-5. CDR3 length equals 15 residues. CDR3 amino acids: CASSLRGTLQETQYF.

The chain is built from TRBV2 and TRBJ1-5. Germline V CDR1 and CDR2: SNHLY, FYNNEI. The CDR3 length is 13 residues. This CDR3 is CASSVRRDQPQHF.

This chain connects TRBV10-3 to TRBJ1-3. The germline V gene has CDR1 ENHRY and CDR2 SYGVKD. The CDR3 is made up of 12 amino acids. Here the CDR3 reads CAIKDRGNTIYF.

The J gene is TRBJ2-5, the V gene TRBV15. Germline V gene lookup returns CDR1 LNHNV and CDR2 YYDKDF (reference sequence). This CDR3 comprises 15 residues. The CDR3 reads CATSRDRRQQETQYF.

The CDR3 region is CATSDLAPYNEQFF. J is TRBJ2-1 and V is TRBV24-1. Per the germline V gene, CDR1 is KGHDR and CDR2 is SFDVKD. The CDR3 totals 14 residues.

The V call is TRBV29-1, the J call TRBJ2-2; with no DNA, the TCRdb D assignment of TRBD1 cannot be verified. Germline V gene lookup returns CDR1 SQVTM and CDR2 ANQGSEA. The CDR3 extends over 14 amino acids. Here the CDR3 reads CSVSAGTATGELFF.

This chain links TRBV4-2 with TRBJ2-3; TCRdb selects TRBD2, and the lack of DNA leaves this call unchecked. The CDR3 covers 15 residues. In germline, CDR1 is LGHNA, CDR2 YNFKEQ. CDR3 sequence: CASSQYGGRVNTQYF.

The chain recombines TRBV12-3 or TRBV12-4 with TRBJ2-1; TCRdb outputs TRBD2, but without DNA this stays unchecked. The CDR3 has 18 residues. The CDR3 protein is CASSPQEGVREGRGEQFF.

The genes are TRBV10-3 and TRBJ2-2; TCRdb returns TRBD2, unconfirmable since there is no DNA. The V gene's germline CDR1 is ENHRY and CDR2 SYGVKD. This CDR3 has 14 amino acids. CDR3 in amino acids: CAAVKERETGELFF.

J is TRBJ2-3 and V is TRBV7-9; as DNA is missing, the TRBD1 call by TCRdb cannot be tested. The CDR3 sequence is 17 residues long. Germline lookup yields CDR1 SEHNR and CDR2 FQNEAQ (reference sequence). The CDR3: CASSLGGWTEVADTQYF.

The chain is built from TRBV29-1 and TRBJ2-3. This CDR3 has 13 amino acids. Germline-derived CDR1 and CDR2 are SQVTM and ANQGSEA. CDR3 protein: CSILKGSTDTQYF.

This CDR3 reads CAITNRGLGVTEAFF. The chain is built from TRBV10-3 and TRBJ1-1; the TCRdb call, TRBD1, lacks DNA for checking. CDR1 is ENHRY, CDR2 SYGVKD, per germline. The length of the CDR3 is 15 residues.

The CDR3 reads CASSPGQSLIADTQYF. This sequence joins TRBV5-1 and TRBJ2-3. The V gene's germline CDR1 is SGHRS and CDR2 YFSETQ. The CDR3 has 16 residues.

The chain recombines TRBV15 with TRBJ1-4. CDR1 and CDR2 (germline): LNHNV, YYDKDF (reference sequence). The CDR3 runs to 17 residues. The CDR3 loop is CATSRAPGIRTNEKLFF.

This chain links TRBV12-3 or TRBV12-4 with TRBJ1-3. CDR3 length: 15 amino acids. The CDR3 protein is CASSSTALSGNTIYF.

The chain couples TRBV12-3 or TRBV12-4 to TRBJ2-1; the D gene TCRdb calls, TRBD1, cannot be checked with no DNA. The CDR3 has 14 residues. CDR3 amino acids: CASSLPMTGAKQFF.

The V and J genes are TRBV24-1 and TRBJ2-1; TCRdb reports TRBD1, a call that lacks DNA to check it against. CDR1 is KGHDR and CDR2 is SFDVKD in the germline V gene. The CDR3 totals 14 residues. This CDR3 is CATSDLGGSNEQFF.

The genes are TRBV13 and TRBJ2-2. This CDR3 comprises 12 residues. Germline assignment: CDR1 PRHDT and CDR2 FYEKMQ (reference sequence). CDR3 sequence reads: CASSWWHGELFF.

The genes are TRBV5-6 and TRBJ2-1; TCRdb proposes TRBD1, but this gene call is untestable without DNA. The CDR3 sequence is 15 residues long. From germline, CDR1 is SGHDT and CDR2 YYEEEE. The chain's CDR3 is CASSHLGGDYNEQFF.

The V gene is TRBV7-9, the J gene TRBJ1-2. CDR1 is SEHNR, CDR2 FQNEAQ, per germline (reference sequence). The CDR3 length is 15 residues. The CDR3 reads CASTTHAATNYGYTF.

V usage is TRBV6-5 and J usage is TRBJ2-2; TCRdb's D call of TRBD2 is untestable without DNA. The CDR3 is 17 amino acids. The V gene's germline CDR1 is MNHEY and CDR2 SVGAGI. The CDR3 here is CASSYSEGLAGAGELFF.

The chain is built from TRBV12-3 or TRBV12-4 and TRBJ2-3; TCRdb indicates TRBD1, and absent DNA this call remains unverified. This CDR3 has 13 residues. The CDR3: CASSVTRGTSQYF.

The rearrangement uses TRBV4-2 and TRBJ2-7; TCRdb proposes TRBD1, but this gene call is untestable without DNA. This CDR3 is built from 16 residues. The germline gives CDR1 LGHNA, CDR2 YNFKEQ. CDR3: CASSQEGRGLSYEQYF.

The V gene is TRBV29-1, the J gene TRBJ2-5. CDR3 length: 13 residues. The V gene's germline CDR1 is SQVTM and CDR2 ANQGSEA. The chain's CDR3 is CSVDHGFQETQYF. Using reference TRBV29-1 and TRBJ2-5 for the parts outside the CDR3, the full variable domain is SAVISQKPSRDICQRGTSLTIQCQVDSQVTMMFWYRQQPGQSLTLIATANQGSEATYESGFVIDKFPISRPNLTFSTLTVSNMSPEDSSIYLCSVDHGFQETQYFGPGTRLLVL.

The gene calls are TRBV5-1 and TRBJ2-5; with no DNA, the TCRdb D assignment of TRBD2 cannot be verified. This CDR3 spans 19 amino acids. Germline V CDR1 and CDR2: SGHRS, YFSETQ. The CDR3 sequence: CASSFTRTSGSGRQETQYF.

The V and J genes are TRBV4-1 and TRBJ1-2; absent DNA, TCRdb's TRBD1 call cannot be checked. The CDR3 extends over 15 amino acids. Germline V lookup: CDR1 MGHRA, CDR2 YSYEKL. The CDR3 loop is CASSQLGTPDYGYTF.

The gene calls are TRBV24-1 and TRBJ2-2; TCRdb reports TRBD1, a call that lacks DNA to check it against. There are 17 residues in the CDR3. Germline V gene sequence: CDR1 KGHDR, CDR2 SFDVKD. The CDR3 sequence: CATSLLGGPGNTGELFF.

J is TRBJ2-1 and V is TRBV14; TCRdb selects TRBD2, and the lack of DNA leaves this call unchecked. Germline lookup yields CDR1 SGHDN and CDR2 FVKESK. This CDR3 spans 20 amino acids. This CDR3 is CASSQLPGTSGASSYNEQFF.